The 3 T cell receptor beta chains presented below share a single source sample, sequenced in a study of monozygotic twins with cystic fibrosis. TCRdb keeps only in-frame clones here, not all; method: immunoSEQ multiplex PCR. The profile shows some 9,600 clones, 91% of them singletons. The sequencing input was blood. The source is a boy younger than 10 with cystic fibrosis.

This clone showed up just once. V is TRBV6-1 and J is TRBJ2-7; D not resolved. This CDR3 comprises 12 residues. V lost 6 bases to trimming and J lost 0 bases, with 6 bases between them. Germline values: CDR1 MNHNS, CDR2 SASEGT. The CDR3 loop is CASSVSSYEQYF. CDR3 nucleotides: TGTGCCAGCAGCGTCAGCTCCTACGAGCAGTACTTC.

The chain links TRBV5-6 to TRBJ1-1, with a weak D call TRBD1 (6 bases). CDR1 and CDR2 (germline): SGHDT, YYEEEE. Trimming stripped 4 bases from V and 4 bases from J, with 11 bases between. The CDR3 totals 13 residues. CDR3 DNA: TGTGCCAGCAGCCTAGGGGGTTTCACTGAAGCTTTCTTT. It translates to CASSLGGFTEAFF. The variable domain in full, completed from reference TRBV5-6 and TRBJ1-1, reads DAGVTQSPTHLIKTRGQQVTLRCSPKSGHDTVSWYQQALGQGPQFIFQYYEEEERQRGNFPDRFSGHQFPNYSSELNVNALLLGDSALYLCASSLGGFTEAFFGQGTRLTVV.

Only a few counts were recorded for this clone. V usage is TRBV6-5 and J usage is TRBJ2-5; 8 nucleotides agree with TRBD2. Unmatched junction bases numbered 8, after V lost 7 bases and J lost 7 bases. Germline V CDR1 and CDR2: MNHEY, SVGAGI. The CDR3 covers 13 residues. CDR3 sequence reads: CASMGGGQWTQYF. The CDR3 DNA sequence: TGTGCCAGCATGGGCGGGGGGCAATGGACCCAGTACTTC.